This T cell receptor beta chain was captured by sequencing in a study of Ad26.COV2.S vaccination and SARS-CoV-2 variants. Of note for this clone: Its antigen is as yet unknown.

Treatment given: about 20 received Ad26.COV2.S at low or high dose, single or two shots; 5 received placebo; per-sample allocation not given. Sampling was done on day 63 after the first vaccine or placebo injection. Wuhan-strain SARS-CoV-2 spike was expressed by the Ad26 vector that made up the vaccine. Unmatched junction bases numbered 7, after V lost 4 bases and J lost 3 bases. Germline CDR1 and CDR2: SGHDN and FVKESK. The CDR3 extends over 15 amino acids. General observations from the study: Substantial breadth was reported for post-vaccination spike-specific CD8+ and CD4+ T cells. In TCR breadth and depth analyses, total T cell responses may have been underestimated.

Sequenced by immunoSEQ multiplex PCR; TCRdb stores in-frame clones only, minus some. The sample holds some 350,000 clones, roughly 84% seen once. Specimen: peripheral blood, collected in a trial of Ad26.COV2.S vaccine versus placebo. The V call is TRBV14, the J call TRBJ2-7; 9 bases are a match to TRBD1. The source is a person aged 18-60 years who received the Ad26.COV2.S COVID-19 vaccine or a placebo. This chain's CDR3 is CASSPLRQGVYEQYF. CDR3 in DNA: TGTGCCAGCAGCCCTCTTCGACAGGGGGTCTACGAGCAGTACTTC.